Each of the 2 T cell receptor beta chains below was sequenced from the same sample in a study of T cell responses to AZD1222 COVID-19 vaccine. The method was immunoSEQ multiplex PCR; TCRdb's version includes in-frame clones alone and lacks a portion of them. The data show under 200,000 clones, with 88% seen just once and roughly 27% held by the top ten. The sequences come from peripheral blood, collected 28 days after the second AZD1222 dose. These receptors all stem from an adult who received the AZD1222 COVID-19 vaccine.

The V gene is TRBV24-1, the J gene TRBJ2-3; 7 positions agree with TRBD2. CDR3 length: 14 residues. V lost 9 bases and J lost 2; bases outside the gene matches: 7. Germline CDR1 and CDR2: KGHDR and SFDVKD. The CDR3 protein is CATGGSGITDTQYF. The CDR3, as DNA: TGTGCCACCGGGGGGAGCGGGATCACAGATACGCAGTATTTT.

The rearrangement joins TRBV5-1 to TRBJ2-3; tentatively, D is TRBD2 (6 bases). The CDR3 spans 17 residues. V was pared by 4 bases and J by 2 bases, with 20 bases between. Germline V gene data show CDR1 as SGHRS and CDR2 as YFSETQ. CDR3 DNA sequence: TGCGCCAGCAGCAAAATCCTAGCGAGGAGGACCACAGATACGCAGTATTTT. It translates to CASSKILARRTTDTQYF. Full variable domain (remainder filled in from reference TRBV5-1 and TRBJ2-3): KAGVTQTPRYLIKTRGQQVTLSCSPISGHRSVSWYQQTPGQGLQFLFEYFSETQRNKGNFPGRFSGRQFSNSRSEMNVSTLELGDSALYLCASSKILARRTTDTQYFGPGTRLTVL.